A single sample gave rise to the 16 T cell receptor beta chains below, sequenced in a study of identifying expanded T cells in peripheral blood. Sequenced by immunoSEQ multiplex PCR; TCRdb stores in-frame clones only, minus some. Of about 91,000 clones in the sample, more than 70% are singletons; the top ten hold 3.5% to 5%. The material sequenced was blood. These receptors came from a person between 18 and 70 years old in good health.

The chain recombines TRBV7-3 with TRBJ1-1; D perhaps matches TRBD1 (5 bases). The CDR3 has 13 amino acids. CDR1 SGHTA and CDR2 FQGTGA come from the germline V gene. Between the trimmed V and J ends, which lost 4 bases and 2 bases, there was a span of 8 bases. The CDR3 reads CASSSRVNTEAFF. CDR3 bases: TGTGCCAGCAGCTCCAGGGTCAACACTGAAGCTTTCTTT. The full variable domain, its missing parts supplied by reference TRBV7-3 and TRBJ1-1, is GAGVSQTPSNKVTEKGKYVELRCDPISGHTALYWYRQSLGQGPEFLIYFQGTGAADDSGLPNDRFFAVRPEGSVSTLKIQRTERGDSAVYLCASSSRVNTEAFFGQGTRLTVV.

V and J are TRBV5-1 and TRBJ2-3; 9 bases align to TRBD1. The length of the CDR3 is 15 residues. The junction had 4 bases not matched to a gene; V was cut back by 3 bases and J by 2 bases. CDR1 and CDR2 (germline): SGHRS, YFSETQ. The CDR3 bases are TGCGCCAGCAGCTGGACAGGGGAGAACACAGATACGCAGTATTTT. This translates into CASSWTGENTDTQYF.

This chain joins TRBV4-3 and TRBJ2-7; 8 bases fit TRBD1. The CDR3 is 15 residues long. CDR1 and CDR2 from the germline V gene are LGHNA and YSLEER. V lost 0 bases and J lost 1; bases outside the gene matches: 2. The CDR3 spells CASSQERQGSYEQYF. The CDR3 bases are TGCGCCAGCAGCCAAGAGAGACAGGGGTCCTACGAGCAGTACTTC.

This clone is medium-sized within its sample. CDR3 nucleotides: TGTGCCTGGAGGGACTCCAGAGACACCGGGGAGCTGTTTTTT. Its protein is CAWRDSRDTGELFF. This chain uses TRBV30 with TRBJ2-2; a weak D match, TRBD2 (5 bases). Germline CDR1 GTSNPN, CDR2 SVGIG (reference sequence). The CDR3 is 14 amino acids. Deletions cut 3 bases from V and 3 bases from J, with 11 bases between.

The chain recombines TRBV5-1 with TRBJ2-1; D perhaps matches TRBD2 (5 bases). This CDR3 is built from 11 residues. Germline CDR1 and CDR2: SGHRS and YFSETQ. V was shortened by 5 bases and J by 5 bases, with 5 bases between the two germline ends. The CDR3 loop is CASRTNNEQFF. In nucleotides, the CDR3 is TGCGCCAGCAGGACTAACAATGAGCAGTTCTTC.

J is TRBJ2-5 and V is TRBV18, with D perhaps matching TRBD1 (6 bases). The CDR3 has 15 amino acids. V was trimmed by 5 bases and J by 5 bases, leaving 18 bases between them. Per the germline V gene, CDR1 is KGHSH and CDR2 is LQKENI. The CDR3 nucleotides are TGTGCCAGCTCAAGACAACAGGGACCAGGGGAGACCCAGTACTTC. Protein product: CASSRQQGPGETQYF.

The rearrangement uses TRBV9 and TRBJ2-1; TRBD2 agrees at 10 bases. CDR1 is SGDLS, CDR2 YYNGEE, per germline. The CDR3 is made up of 15 amino acids. J lost 4 bases, V lost 3 bases, and 4 bases had no gene match. CDR3 bases: TGTGCCAGCAGCGCGACTAGCGGGCGTTACAATGAGCAGTTCTTC. This gives the protein CASSATSGRYNEQFF.

The CDR3 protein is CASTLAGWASGGGYTF. The DNA of the CDR3 is TGTGCCAGCACCCTTGCGGGTTGGGCGTCCGGTGGTGGCTACACCTTC. The chain joins TRBV5-4 to TRBJ1-2; no firm D call. Germline CDR1 reads SGHNT; CDR2 reads YYREEE (reference sequence). The CDR3 is made up of 16 amino acids. V was shortened by 6 bases and J by 7 bases, with 25 bases between the two germline ends.

Only one count was recorded for this clone. This chain uses TRBV29-1 with TRBJ2-4; 8 positions agree with TRBD1. CDR3 length equals 12 residues. CDR1 and CDR2 from the germline V gene are SQVTM and ANQGSEA. Unmatched junction bases numbered 2, after V lost 4 bases and J lost 6 bases. CDR3 protein: CSVGQGRNIQYF. DNA of the CDR3: TGCAGCGTTGGACAGGGGAGAAACATTCAGTACTTC. The full variable domain, completed using reference TRBV29-1 and TRBJ2-4, is SAVISQKPSRDICQRGTSLTIQCQVDSQVTMMFWYRQQPGQSLTLIATANQGSEATYESGFVIDKFPISRPNLTFSTLTVSNMSPEDSSIYLCSVGQGRNIQYFGAGTRLSVL.

The rearrangement links TRBV27 to TRBJ2-2; D remains ambiguous. In germline, CDR1 is MNHEY, CDR2 SMNVEV (reference sequence). The ends were cut back, 6 bases at V and 6 bases at J, with 14 bases in the middle. CDR3 length equals 14 residues. CDR3 sequence: CASSPFPGAGELFF. CDR3 bases: TGTGCCAGCAGCCCCTTCCCAGGCGCCGGGGAGCTGTTTTTT.

The chain joins TRBV19 to TRBJ1-5; D unclear. Germline V gene sequence: CDR1 LNHDA, CDR2 SQIVND (reference sequence). Trimming took off 5 bases at V and 4 bases at J, with 15 bases between the two ends. There are 15 residues in the CDR3. The CDR3 reads CASSQDPNRNQPQHF. Here the CDR3 DNA reads TGTGCCAGTAGTCAAGATCCCAACCGGAATCAGCCCCAGCATTTT.

V and J are TRBV18 and TRBJ2-7; D not certain. The CDR3 totals 14 residues. CDR1 KGHSH and CDR2 LQKENI come from the germline V gene. Trimming pared 3 bases from V and 2 bases from J, leaving 11 bases between. The CDR3 region is CASSPRTATYEQYF. The CDR3 DNA sequence: TGTGCCAGCTCACCGCGTACAGCTACCTACGAGCAGTACTTC.

The chain carries TRBV30 and TRBJ2-7; D might be TRBD1 or TRBD2, each matching 6 bases. Germline V gene data show CDR1 as GTSNPN and CDR2 as SVGIG (reference sequence). V was pared by 4 bases and J by 6 bases, with 10 bases between. The CDR3 is made up of 11 amino acids. The CDR3 spells CAWNGGPEQYF. The CDR3 DNA reads as TGTGCCTGGAATGGGGGGCCCGAGCAGTACTTC.

The chain has TRBV18 and TRBJ1-5, with 9 bases aligning to TRBD1. Germline assignment: CDR1 KGHSH and CDR2 LQKENI. V trimming: 3 bases; J trimming: 7 bases; junction bases outside the gene matches: 10. The CDR3 loop spans 16 amino acids. The CDR3 nucleotides read TGTGCCAGCTCACCGGGACAGGGAAGAACAGGGCAGCCCCAGCATTTT. Its translation: CASSPGQGRTGQPQHF.

The V call is TRBV6-1, the J call TRBJ2-3; 10 positions agree with TRBD2. The CDR3 contains 17 residues. CDR1 and CDR2 (germline): MNHNS, SASEGT. V lost 2 bases to trimming and J lost 2 bases; unmatched junction nucleotides: 7. CDR3 nucleotides: TGTGCCAGCAGTGAAACCCCTCTAGCGGGGGTCACAGATACGCAGTATTTT. This sequence encodes CASSETPLAGVTDTQYF.

The J gene is TRBJ2-5, the V gene TRBV6-1; perhaps TRBD2 as D (5 bases). The CDR3 loop spans 15 amino acids. V was pared by 4 bases and J by 0 bases, with 12 bases between. Per the germline V gene, CDR1 is MNHNS and CDR2 is SASEGT. CDR3 bases: TGTGCCAGCAGTGCCGGACTCAACCACCAAGAGACCCAGTACTTC. Amino acids: CASSAGLNHQETQYF.